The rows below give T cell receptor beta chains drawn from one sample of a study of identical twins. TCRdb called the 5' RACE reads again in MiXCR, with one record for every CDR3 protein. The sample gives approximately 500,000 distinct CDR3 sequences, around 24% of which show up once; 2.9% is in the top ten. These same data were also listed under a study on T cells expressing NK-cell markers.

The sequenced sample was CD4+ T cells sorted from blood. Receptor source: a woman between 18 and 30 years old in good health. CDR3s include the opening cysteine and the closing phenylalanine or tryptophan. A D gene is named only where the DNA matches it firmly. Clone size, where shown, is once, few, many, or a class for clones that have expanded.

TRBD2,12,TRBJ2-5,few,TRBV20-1,TGCAGTGCTAGCGGGAGGGTGGAGACCCAGTACTTC,CSASGRVETQYF
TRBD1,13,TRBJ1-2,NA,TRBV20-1,TGCAGTGCTAGCCAGACAGGGTTTGGTGGCTACACCTTC,CSASQTGFGGYTF
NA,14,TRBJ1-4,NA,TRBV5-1,TGCGCCAGCAGCTTGGGGACAGTGAATGAAAAACTGTTTTTT,CASSLGTVNEKLFF
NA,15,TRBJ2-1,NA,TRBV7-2,TGTGCCAGCAGCGAAGGCGGGGGACACTACAATGAGCAGTTCTTC,CASSEGGGHYNEQFF
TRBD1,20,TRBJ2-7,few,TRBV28,TGTGCCAGCAGTCCTACGTTTAGGACAGGGGGAAGGGGGCCCTCCTACGAGCAGTACTTC,CASSPTFRTGGRGPSYEQYF
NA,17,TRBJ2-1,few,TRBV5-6,TGTGCCAGCAGCCCACGATCGGGAGCAGTCTCCTACAATGAGCAGTTCTTC,CASSPRSGAVSYNEQFF
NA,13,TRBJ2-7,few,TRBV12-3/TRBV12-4,TGTGCCAGCAGCTCAGAGCTTTCCTACGAGCAGTACTTC,CASSSELSYEQYF
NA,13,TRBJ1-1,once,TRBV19,TGTGCCAGTATGGGCGGTCAGAACACTGAAGCTTTCTTT,CASMGGQNTEAFF
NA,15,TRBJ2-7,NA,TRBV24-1,TGTGCCACCAGTGATCTTAGGGACGGACCCTACGAGCAGTACTTC,CATSDLRDGPYEQYF
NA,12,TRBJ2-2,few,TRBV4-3,TGCGCCAGCAGGGATGCGGAGCCCCCTGCACTTTTT,CASRDAEPPALF
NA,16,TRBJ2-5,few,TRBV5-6,TGTGCCAGCAGCTGGGCGGGGGCCCAGTACCAAGAGACCCAGTACTTC,CASSWAGAQYQETQYF
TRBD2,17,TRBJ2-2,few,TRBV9,TGTGCCAGCAGCGACCCTGAACTAGCGGGGAACACCGGGGAGCTGTTTTTT,CASSDPELAGNTGELFF
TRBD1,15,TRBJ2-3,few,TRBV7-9,TGTGCCAGCAGCTACCGGGACAGGGCGACAGATACGCAGTATTTT,CASSYRDRATDTQYF
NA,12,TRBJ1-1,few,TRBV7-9,TGTGCCAGCAGCCACCTCCACACTGAAGCTTTCTTT,CASSHLHTEAFF
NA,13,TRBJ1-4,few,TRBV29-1,TGCAGCGTTAGGCTGGCGTCGTTTGAAAAACTGTTTTTT,CSVRLASFEKLFF
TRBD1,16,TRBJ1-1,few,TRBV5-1,TGCGCCAGCAGCTCGGGACAGGGAAGTTTTAGGACTGAAGCTTTCTTT,CASSSGQGSFRTEAFF
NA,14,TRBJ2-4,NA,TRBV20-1,TGCAGTGCTAGTCTTGGTACAAAACAAAACATTCAGTACTTC,CSASLGTKQNIQYF
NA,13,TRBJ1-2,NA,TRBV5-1,TGCGCCAGCAGCTTTCAAGCTAACTATGGCTACACCTTC,CASSFQANYGYTF
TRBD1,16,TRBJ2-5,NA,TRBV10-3,TGTGCCATCAGTGAGTCTTACAGGGGGACCTCAGAGACCCAGTACTTC,CAISESYRGTSETQYF
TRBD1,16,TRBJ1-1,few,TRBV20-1,TGCAGTGCTAGCCTAAATACAGGGGTTTGGGACACTGAAGCTTTCTTT,CSASLNTGVWDTEAFF
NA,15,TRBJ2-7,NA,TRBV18,TGTGCCAGCTCACCGGCACAGGGAGGAACCTACGAGCAGTACTTC,CASSPAQGGTYEQYF
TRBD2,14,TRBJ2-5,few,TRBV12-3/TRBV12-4,TGTGCCAGCAGACAGCTAGCGGGGGAAGAGACCCAGTACTTC,CASRQLAGEETQYF
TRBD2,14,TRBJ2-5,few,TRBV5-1,TGCGCCAGCAACCCCGGACTAGCATTAGAGACCCAGTACTTC,CASNPGLALETQYF
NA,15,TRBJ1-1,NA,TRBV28,TGTGCCAGCAGTTTTGGTGACCGCGTTAGGACTGAAGCTTTCTTT,CASSFGDRVRTEAFF
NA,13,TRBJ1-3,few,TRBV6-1,TGTGCCAGCTCCCCCACCACTGGAAACACCATATATTTT,CASSPTTGNTIYF
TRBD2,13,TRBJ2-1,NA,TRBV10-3,TGTGCCATCAGGAGGGGACTACAGAATGAGCAGTTCTTC,CAIRRGLQNEQFF
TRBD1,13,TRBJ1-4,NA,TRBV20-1,TGCAGTGCGAGGACAGGGCGCGAAGAAAAACTGTTTTTT,CSARTGREEKLFF
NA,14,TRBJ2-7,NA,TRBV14,TGTGCCAGCAGCCTACCGGGCCTCCTGAACGAGCAGTACTTC,CASSLPGLLNEQYF
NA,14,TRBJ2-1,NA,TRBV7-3,TGTGCCAGCAGCCCAGGGTACGCCTACAATGAGCAGTTCTTC,CASSPGYAYNEQFF
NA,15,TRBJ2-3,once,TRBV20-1,TGCAGTGCTAGAGATGGCAGGGAGGGCACAGATACGCAGTATTTT,CSARDGREGTDTQYF
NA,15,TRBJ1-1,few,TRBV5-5,TGTGCCAGCAGCTTTCCCCCCTCAGGGAACACTGAAGCTTTCTTT,CASSFPPSGNTEAFF
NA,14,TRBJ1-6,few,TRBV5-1,TGCGCCAGCAGCTTGGTCGCAGATAATTCACCCCTCCACTTT,CASSLVADNSPLHF
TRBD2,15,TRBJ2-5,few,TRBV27,TGTGCCAGCAGCGCGCTTGGACTAGCTAAAGAGACCCAGTACTTC,CASSALGLAKETQYF
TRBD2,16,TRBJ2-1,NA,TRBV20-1,TGCAGTGCTCCTAGGCCAGCGGGACGCTTTTGGGGTGAGCAGTTCTTC,CSAPRPAGRFWGEQFF
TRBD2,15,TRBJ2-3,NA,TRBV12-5,TGTGCTAGTGCCCAAACTAGCGGGAGTACAGATACGCAGTATTTT,CASAQTSGSTDTQYF
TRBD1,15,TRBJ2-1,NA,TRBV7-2,TGTGCCAGCAGAACTCGTGGGACAGCCTACAATGAGCAGTTCTTC,CASRTRGTAYNEQFF
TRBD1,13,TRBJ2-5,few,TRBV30,TGTGCTGTGACAGGGTCTAGGCAAGAGACCCAGTACTTC,CAVTGSRQETQYF
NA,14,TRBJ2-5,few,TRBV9,TGTGCCAGCAGCGTCCAGGGACAAGAAACGACCCAGTACTTC,CASSVQGQETTQYF
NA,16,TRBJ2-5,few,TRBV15,TGTGCCACCAGTACAGCCTTAAGCCTCGTCCAAGAGACCCAGTACTTC,CATSTALSLVQETQYF
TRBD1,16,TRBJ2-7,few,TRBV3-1,TGTGCCAGCAGCCAGCACGACAGGGGGCGCCGACGCGAGCAGTACTTC,CASSQHDRGRRREQYF
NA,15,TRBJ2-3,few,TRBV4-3,TGCGCCAGCAGCCAAGTGGCTAGTGGCACAGATACGCAGTATTTT,CASSQVASGTDTQYF
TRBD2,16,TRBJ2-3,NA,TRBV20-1,TGCAGTGCTAGCCAACCCGCTAGCGGGGTCACAGATACGCAGTATTTT,CSASQPASGVTDTQYF
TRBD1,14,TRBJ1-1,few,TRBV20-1,TGCAGTGCTAGAGATCCGTCAGGGGGCACTGAAGCTTTCTTT,CSARDPSGGTEAFF
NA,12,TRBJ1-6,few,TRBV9,TGTGCCAGCAGCGTAGTCCTGGGACCCCTCCACTTT,CASSVVLGPLHF
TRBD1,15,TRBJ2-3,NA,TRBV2,TGTGCCAGCCGAAGACAGGGGGGTAGCACAGATACGCAGTATTTT,CASRRQGGSTDTQYF